A single TCR beta chain is shown here with its context. This clone was recorded a few times. What this receptor recognizes is not known. Base qualities are not at hand, and no much larger clone is one base apart. This sample is part of a study of a mutant IDH1 vaccine in newly diagnosed glioma (dated by TCRdb to the early 2020s). For context, the study as a whole: Of the 25 to 40 patients who were treated, around 62% were male and around 40% were female, and the mean age was approximately 40 years. Peripheral blood was collected at six visits: V03 (baseline), V05, V07, V10, V12 and V13. Prior to enrollment, patients had been given standard therapy consisting of radiotherapy alone, temozolomide alone, or radiochemotherapy with temozolomide, with the combination given to most patients. Longitudinal TCRB deep sequencing was done for fewer than 30 treated patients, wherever samples were available for exploratory analyses. Study-wide conclusions, independent of this receptor: According to the authors, sample limitations meant that analyses of patient blood samples could not be reproduced. Selection of PBMC samples for TCRB deep sequencing was based on availability. Across multiple MHC alleles, vaccine-induced immune responses were seen in 93.3% of patients. Changes in the top peripheral T cell clonotypes picked up by TCRB sequencing did not appear to be linked to pseudoprogression.

Sample time point, as interpreted from the label and publication: baseline, week 1 (first vaccination visit). The treatment or condition label for this specimen denotes: pre-vaccination baseline after standard-of-care therapy. The donors had newly diagnosed IDH1-mutant astrocytomas of WHO grade 3 or 4 that showed loss of nuclear ATRX. The samples were drawn from NOA16, a multicentre, single-arm, open-label phase I trial in Germany that tested a mutant IDH1 peptide vaccine in humans for the first time. Blood drawn at visit V03 was used as the baseline sample for immunogenicity testing. Genomic DNA for TCRB sequencing was isolated from EDTA blood with the DNeasy Blood and Tissue Kit. Including cysteine and phenylalanine, the CDR3 has 11 amino acids. Only the CDR3 region is kept as DNA, spanning 33 bases read in frame from base 1. Taken from the germline V gene (reference sequence), the CDR1 and CDR2 loops are SEHNR and FQNEAQ.

Library preparation employed the immunoSEQ multiplex PCR assay. The hsTCRB Kit was used according to the manufacturer's protocol to amplify rearranged TCR beta chain sequences. Sequencing of TCRB libraries was carried out on an Illumina MiSeq. The authors' analysis ran thus. Demultiplexing, trimming and gene mapping were performed with the kit vendor's proprietary platform. Not all clones reach the TCRdb copy of this immuneACCESS table, which keeps in-frame sequences only. Checked studies attribute under half of the gap to unresolved V genes and leave the rest unexplained. Clone size and V and J calls were adopted from that table, with D and trimming inferred from the DNA. The sample table records 70,000 to 100,000 clones; roughly 82% of these occur just once. The ten top clones hold less than 5.5% of the sample.

This specimen consisted of PBMCs, obtained from a glioma patient treated with radiotherapy, temozolomide or both. This clonotype was obtained from a man in his forties with glioma. Some clones in this sample may be carry-over from other donors' samples. Recombination joined TRBV7-9 with TRBJ1-1; possibly the D gene is TRBD1, per 5 matching bases. This receptor has the CDR3 CVGEGRTEAFF. The DNA sequence follows: TGTGTCGGGGAGGGGAGGACTGAAGCTTTCTTT.